This T cell receptor (beta chain) originates from a study of shared clonotypes between healthy human individuals. Background on the study: A donor's plate count was three for CD4 naive and three for CD4 memory; CD8 naive had two and CD8 memory one.

V was cut by 7 bases and J by 0 bases, with 13 bases left in between. The CDR3 is 14 amino acids. The germline CDR1 and CDR2 sequences are MNHEY and SVGAGI. Adult Caucasians living in Nashville, Tennessee made up all of the donors. Researchers partitioned CD4+ cells into CD45RA+ naive and CD45RA-negative memory subsets. Measured with immunoSEQ multiplex PCR; TCRdb has only the in-frame clones, and not every one. This sample has around 2.1 million clones; approximately 95% occur once, and the top ten carry approximately 0.13%. The sequenced material came from naive CD4+ T cells sorted from blood. As to subset: CD45RA+ positively selected. The clonotype originates from a man aged 18 to 30 in good health. J is TRBJ2-7 and V is TRBV6-5; no clear D. The CDR3 DNA reads as TGTGCCAGCACCCCCCATCAGAGCTCCTACGAGCAGTACTTC. Residues: CASTPHQSSYEQYF.